These 23 T cell receptor beta chains were sequenced from one sample in a study of identical twins. TCRdb called the 5' RACE reads again in MiXCR, with one record for every CDR3 protein. Of hundreds of thousands of distinct CDR3 sequences listed, 21% are singletons. The sample also formed part of further work on T cells expressing NK-cell markers.

The sample was PBMCs. These receptors all stem from a woman younger than 35 in good health.

This chain joins TRBV11-2 and TRBJ2-6, with no clear D. Trimming took off 4 bases at V and 4 bases at J, with 8 bases between the two ends. CDR1 and CDR2 from the germline V gene are SGHAT and FQNNGV. The CDR3 sequence is 14 residues long. DNA for the CDR3: TGTGCCAGCAGCTCCTCAGGAGGGGCCAACGTCCTGACTTTC. Amino acids: CASSSSGGANVLTF.

This clonotype was seen only a few times. The J gene is TRBJ2-3, the V gene TRBV20-1, with a tentative D call TRBD2 (5 bases). CDR1 and CDR2 (germline): DFQATT, SNEGSKA (reference sequence). The CDR3 spans 12 residues. With 3 bases removed from V and 7 bases from J, the gap between germline ends came to 11 bases. The CDR3 bases are TGCAGTGCTAGGGGTATAGCGAATACGCAGTATTTT. This encodes CSARGIANTQYF.

This clonotype appeared many times. This rearrangement joins TRBV5-1 to TRBJ2-1, with D unresolved. Per germline, CDR1 SGHRS and CDR2 YFSETQ. V was trimmed by 7 bases and J by 8 bases, leaving 10 bases between them. The CDR3 spans 11 residues. CDR3 in DNA: TGCGCCAGCCGCGAAGCCTATGAGCAGTTCTTC. It codes for CASREAYEQFF. Supplemented by reference TRBV5-1 and TRBJ2-1, the full variable domain reads KAGVTQTPRYLIKTRGQQVTLSCSPISGHRSVSWYQQTPGQGLQFLFEYFSETQRNKGNFPGRFSGRQFSNSRSEMNVSTLELGDSALYLCASREAYEQFFGPGTRLTVL.

The gene calls are TRBV19 and TRBJ1-6; unclear D gene. The V and J ends lost 0 bases and 9 bases respectively, with 12 bases between them. CDR3 size: 15 residues. Germline loops: CDR1 LNHDA, CDR2 SQIVND (reference sequence). CDR3 nucleotide sequence: TGTGCCAGTAGTATAGACGGGCACTTCAGTTCACCCCTCCACTTT. Encoded protein: CASSIDGHFSSPLHF.

A few counts support this clonotype. The rearrangement uses TRBV29-1 and TRBJ1-1; TRBD1 agrees at 7 bases. V was pared by 4 bases and J by 5 bases, with 16 bases of the junction left unmatched. CDR3 length: 16 residues. The germline V gene has CDR1 SQVTM and CDR2 ANQGSEA. The CDR3 is CSVGFRTNRGMTEAFF. DNA for the CDR3: TGCAGCGTTGGATTTCGGACGAACAGGGGTATGACTGAAGCTTTCTTT.

The chain employs TRBV6-1 and TRBJ2-1, with 8 bases matching TRBD2. From germline, CDR1 is MNHNS and CDR2 SASEGT. Trimming took 4 bases from V and 2 from J; bases not matched to a gene: 10. CDR3 length: 17 residues. CDR3 residues: CASSALVGREAYNEQFF. CDR3 bases: TGTGCCAGCAGTGCCCTAGTGGGGCGGGAGGCCTACAATGAGCAGTTCTTC.

This clonotype was detected only once. V is TRBV12-3 or TRBV12-4 and J is TRBJ2-5; 8 nucleotides match TRBD2. This CDR3 is built from 13 residues. J was trimmed by 6 bases and V by 1 base; bases with no gene match: 1. For the CDR3, the DNA is TGTGCCAGCAGTTTAGGCGGGGGGAAGACCCAGTACTTC. Its translation is CASSLGGGKTQYF.

The rearrangement links TRBV2 to TRBJ2-1; 8 nucleotides match TRBD2. The CDR3 has 10 residues. Germline V gene sequence: CDR1 SNHLY, CDR2 FYNNEI. The CDR3 nucleotides are TGTGCGAGCGGGGGCGTTGAGCAGTTCTTC. It translates to CASGGVEQFF. Together with reference TRBV2 and TRBJ2-1, the CDR3 gives the full variable domain: EPEVTQTPSHQVTQMGQEVILRCVPISNHLYFYWYRQILGQKVEFLVSFYNNEISEKSEIFDDQFSVERPDGSNFTLKIRSTKLEDSAMYFCASGGVEQFFGPGTRLTVL.

This chain joins TRBV29-1 and TRBJ1-6; D is ambiguous. Germline assignment: CDR1 SQVTM and CDR2 ANQGSEA. V was pared by 4 bases and J by 10 bases, with 14 bases between. This CDR3 is 13 amino acids long. This chain's CDR3 is CSVGWTAGSPLHF. CDR3 sequence (DNA): TGCAGCGTTGGTTGGACGGCGGGGTCACCCCTCCACTTT.

V and J are TRBV4-3 and TRBJ2-1, with no clear D. This CDR3 contains 13 residues. Trimming removed 2 bases from V and 0 bases from J, with 2 bases in between. Germline CDR1 and CDR2: LGHNA and YSLEER. CDR3: CASSQTSYNEQFF. The DNA for the CDR3 is TGCGCCAGCAGCCAAACCTCCTACAATGAGCAGTTCTTC.

The gene calls are TRBV27 and TRBJ2-5; weak D call: TRBD1 (5 bases). Looked up from germline, CDR1 is MNHEY and CDR2 is SMNVEV (reference sequence). V was shortened by 5 bases and J by 5 bases, with 18 bases between the two germline ends. The CDR3 is 15 residues long. For the CDR3, the DNA is TGTGCCAGCAGTCGGAGAGGCAGGGAAGGGGAGACCCAGTACTTC. It encodes CASSRRGREGETQYF.

The chain recombines TRBV9 with TRBJ2-6, with no clear D. The CDR3 extends over 16 amino acids. From germline, CDR1 is SGDLS and CDR2 YYNGEE. Trimming took off 3 bases at V and 1 base at J, with 11 bases between the two ends. CDR3 coding DNA: TGTGCCAGCAGCGGATTCAGTATTTCTGGGGCCAACGTCCTGACTTTC. Its translation is CASSGFSISGANVLTF.

The rearrangement links TRBV7-9 to TRBJ2-7; either TRBD1 or TRBD2 may supply D (6 bases each). Germline V gene data show CDR1 as SEHNR and CDR2 as FQNEAQ (reference sequence). The CDR3 is made up of 14 amino acids. Trimming pared 1 base from V and 3 bases from J, leaving 10 bases between. The CDR3 DNA sequence: TGTGCCAGCAGCTTAGTAGGGGGGAACTACGAGCAGTACTTC. The encoded protein is CASSLVGGNYEQYF.

In regard to this clonotype: Sequence at one end of the junction differs from germline and may be a read error. The chain employs TRBV12-3 or TRBV12-4 and TRBJ2-3, with TRBD2 matching 10 bases. The CDR3 extends over 15 amino acids. The CDR3 DNA reads TGTGCCGGCAGGGAGGGACTAGCGTTCACAGATACGCAGTATTTT. As protein: CAGREGLAFTDTQYF.

The chain has TRBV12-3 or TRBV12-4 and TRBJ2-1; possibly TRBD1 or TRBD2 for D (5 bases each). V lost 5 bases and J lost 8, with 22 bases in between. There are 16 residues in the CDR3. This CDR3 reads CASSPRGALRADEQFF. CDR3 nucleotide sequence: TGTGCCAGCAGTCCCCGGGGCGCCCTTAGGGCAGATGAGCAGTTCTTC.

At least ten counts were recorded for this clonotype. The chain combines TRBV12-3 or TRBV12-4 with TRBJ2-1; D call uncertain. CDR3 length: 15 residues. Trimming removed 3 bases at V and 7 bases at J, with 16 bases between. Here the CDR3 reads CASSFKGGRENEQFF. CDR3 nucleotides: TGTGCCAGCAGTTTCAAGGGTGGAAGAGAAAATGAGCAGTTCTTC.

A word on this clonotype: One end of the junction does not line up with germline, which may come from a read error. The CDR3 sequence: CASSELGLSSYTEQFF. The DNA of the CDR3 is TGCGCCAGCAGCGAACTGGGACTGAGCTCCTACACTGAGCAGTTCTTC. This chain joins TRBV5-1 and TRBJ2-1; D possibly corresponds to TRBD2 (6 bases). Germline assignment: CDR1 SGHRS and CDR2 YFSETQ. CDR3 length equals 16 residues.

The chain is built from TRBV20-1 and TRBJ2-1; TRBD2 agrees at 10 bases. CDR3 length equals 20 residues. Trimming took 2 bases from V and 3 from J; bases not matched to a gene: 19. Germline lookup yields CDR1 DFQATT and CDR2 SNEGSKA (reference sequence). The CDR3 region has the DNA TGCAGTGCTAGACAGTCCCATCCTAGCGGGGGCCTTTTACTCTACAATGAGCAGTTCTTC. It is translated as CSARQSHPSGGLLLYNEQFF.

The table lists this clonotype with a few counts. This chain joins TRBV6-5 and TRBJ2-5; D unresolved. Looked up from germline, CDR1 is MNHEY and CDR2 is SVGAGI. V was trimmed by 3 bases and J by 1 base, leaving 9 bases between them. The CDR3 runs 14 residues. The CDR3 DNA is TGTGCCAGCAGTTATCGTTCCGGCCAAGAGACCCAGTACTTC. The encoded protein is CASSYRSGQETQYF.

The chain recombines TRBV5-5 with TRBJ1-5; D possibly corresponds to TRBD1 (5 bases). The CDR3 consists of 14 residues. The ends were cut back, 0 bases at V and 4 bases at J, with 8 bases in the middle. The germline CDR1 and CDR2 sequences are SGHKS and YYEKEE (reference sequence). The CDR3 spells CASSLVDRNQPQHF. CDR3 sequence (DNA): TGTGCCAGCAGCTTGGTCGACAGAAATCAGCCCCAGCATTTT.

The table lists this clonotype with many counts. The J gene is TRBJ2-6, the V gene TRBV5-5, with 7 bases aligning to TRBD1. V was pared by 3 bases and J by 1 base, with 4 bases of the junction left unmatched. Germline V gene sequence: CDR1 SGHKS, CDR2 YYEKEE (reference sequence). The CDR3 covers 16 residues. The CDR3 DNA is TGTGCCAGCAGCTCGAACAGGGGTTCTGGGGCCAACGTCCTGACTTTC. Its protein is CASSSNRGSGANVLTF.

This clonotype was detected ten times or more. The V and J genes are TRBV5-6 and TRBJ1-5; possibly TRBD1 for D (5 bases). The germline V gene has CDR1 SGHDT and CDR2 YYEEEE. The CDR3 length is 15 residues. Trimming cost V 5 bases and J 5 bases, with 17 bases left between them. CDR3 DNA sequence: TGTGCCAGCAGGCCTAGCTGGGACCCTTATCAGCCCCAGCATTTT. It is translated as CASRPSWDPYQPQHF.

The rearrangement links TRBV3-1 to TRBJ2-1; D remains ambiguous. CDR1 is LGHDT and CDR2 is YNNKEL in the germline V gene (reference sequence). The CDR3 has 16 residues. V was trimmed by 1 base and J by 7 bases, leaving 17 bases between them. The CDR3 loop is CASSQVIGQLVNEQFF. The DNA of the CDR3 is TGTGCCAGCAGCCAAGTAATAGGGCAGTTGGTGAATGAGCAGTTCTTC.